This TCR beta chain originates from a study of blood T cell repertoires in COVID-19. Overall study: Sites across the United States, Italy and Spain contributed samples from acute and convalescent COVID-19. Sample material is recorded as cDNA or gDNA derived from T cells, B-cell-depleted T cells, or PBMCs.

Germline CDR1 is MNHEY and CDR2 is SVGAGI. The CDR3 runs to 15 residues. The V gene lost 5 bases and the J gene lost 0 bases, with 13 bases spanning the gap. Original analysis: Researchers report that nucleated cell counts were estimated from reference gene primer amplification. Clones were sequenced by immunoSEQ multiplex PCR, and TCRdb holds only the in-frame ones, with some missing. V and J calls and clone size follow that table, whereas D and trimming were derived from the DNA. The sample lists more than 200,000 clones, around 83% occurring once. The sample comprised peripheral blood. The TCR comes from a woman in her 50s with acute or convalescent COVID-19. The J gene is TRBJ1-1, the V gene TRBV6-5; D might be TRBD1 (5 bases). In DNA, the CDR3 is TGTGCCAGCAGTCCCCACGGGGGGATGAACACTGAAGCTTTCTTT. Protein product: CASSPHGGMNTEAFF.